The clone carrying this T cell receptor beta chain has just a few counts. This entry comes from a study of T-cell reconstitution after alpha-beta-depleted transplantation in children. Unique molecular identifiers were incorporated when the TCRbeta library was constructed. Via MiXCR, TCRdb re-called the PCR reads, giving one row per CDR3 protein. Of about 900,000 distinct CDR3 sequences listed, less than 30% are singletons. This TCR came from a boy in the first two years of life who had a stem cell transplant for SCID, so the T cells may come from the graft donor. The material sequenced was PBMCs, mostly from graft donor cells, taken 360 days after TCRalphabeta/CD19-depleted stem cell transplant.

The chain's CDR3 is CASSSLEAGGPTDTQYF. Written as DNA, the CDR3 is TGTGCCAGCAGCTCTCTAGAAGCGGGGGGCCCCACAGATACGCAGTATTTT. This rearrangement joins TRBV7-2 to TRBJ2-3, with TRBD2 matching 9 bases. Germline values: CDR1 SGHTA, CDR2 FQGNSA. The CDR3 loop spans 17 amino acids. With V trimmed by 4 bases and J by 2 bases, 10 bases remained unmatched.